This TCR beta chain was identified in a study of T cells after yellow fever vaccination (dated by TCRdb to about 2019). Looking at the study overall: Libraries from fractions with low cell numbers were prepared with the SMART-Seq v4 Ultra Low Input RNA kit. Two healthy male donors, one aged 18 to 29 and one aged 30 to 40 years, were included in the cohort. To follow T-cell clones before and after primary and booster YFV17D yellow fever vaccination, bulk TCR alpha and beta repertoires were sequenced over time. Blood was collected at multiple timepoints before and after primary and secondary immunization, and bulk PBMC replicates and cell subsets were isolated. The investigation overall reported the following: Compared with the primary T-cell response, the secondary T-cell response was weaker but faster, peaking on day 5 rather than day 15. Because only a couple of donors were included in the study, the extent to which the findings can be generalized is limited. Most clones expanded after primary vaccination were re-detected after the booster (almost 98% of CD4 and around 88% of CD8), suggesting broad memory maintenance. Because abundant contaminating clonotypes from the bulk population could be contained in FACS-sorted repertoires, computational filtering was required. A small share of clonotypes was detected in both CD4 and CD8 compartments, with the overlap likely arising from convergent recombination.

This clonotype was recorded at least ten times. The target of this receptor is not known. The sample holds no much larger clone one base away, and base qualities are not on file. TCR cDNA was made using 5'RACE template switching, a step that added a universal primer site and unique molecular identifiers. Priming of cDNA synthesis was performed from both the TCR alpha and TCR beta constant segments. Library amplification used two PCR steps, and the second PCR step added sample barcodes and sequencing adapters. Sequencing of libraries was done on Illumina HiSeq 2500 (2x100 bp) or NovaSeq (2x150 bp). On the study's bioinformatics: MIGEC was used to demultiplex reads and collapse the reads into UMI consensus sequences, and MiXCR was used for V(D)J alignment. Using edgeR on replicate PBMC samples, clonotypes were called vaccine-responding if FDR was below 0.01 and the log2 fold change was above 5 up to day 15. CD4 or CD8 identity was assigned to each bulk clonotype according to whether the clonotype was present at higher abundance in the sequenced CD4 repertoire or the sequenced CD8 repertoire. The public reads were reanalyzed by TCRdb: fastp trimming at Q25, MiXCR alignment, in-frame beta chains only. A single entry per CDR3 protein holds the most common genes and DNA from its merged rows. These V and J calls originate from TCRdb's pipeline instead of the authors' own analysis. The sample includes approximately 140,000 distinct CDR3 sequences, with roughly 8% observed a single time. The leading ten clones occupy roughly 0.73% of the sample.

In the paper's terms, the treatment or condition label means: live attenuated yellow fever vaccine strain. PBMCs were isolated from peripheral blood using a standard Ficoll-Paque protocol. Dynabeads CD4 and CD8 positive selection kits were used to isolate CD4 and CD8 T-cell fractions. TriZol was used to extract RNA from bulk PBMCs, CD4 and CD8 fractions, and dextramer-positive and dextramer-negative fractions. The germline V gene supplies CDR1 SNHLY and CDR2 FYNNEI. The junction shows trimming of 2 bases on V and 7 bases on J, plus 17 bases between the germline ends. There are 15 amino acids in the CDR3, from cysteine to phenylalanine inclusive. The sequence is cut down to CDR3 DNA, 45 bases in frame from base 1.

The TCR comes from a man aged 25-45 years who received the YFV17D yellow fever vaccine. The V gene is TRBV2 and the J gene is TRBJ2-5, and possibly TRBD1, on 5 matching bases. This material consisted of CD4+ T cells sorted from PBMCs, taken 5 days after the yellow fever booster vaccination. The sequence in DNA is TGTGCCAGCAGTGAAACCCCAGGGTTTGAGGTGACCCAGTACTTC. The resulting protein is CASSETPGFEVTQYF. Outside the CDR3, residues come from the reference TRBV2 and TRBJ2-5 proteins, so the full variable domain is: EPEVTQTPSHQVTQMGQEVILRCVPISNHLYFYWYRQILGQKVEFLVSFYNNEISEKSEIFDDQFSVERPDGSNFTLKIRSTKLEDSAMYFCASSETPGFEVTQYFGPGTRLLVL.